The rows below give T cell receptor beta chains drawn from one sample of a study of early T cells in non-severe SARS-CoV-2 infection. TCRdb called the 5' RACE reads again in MiXCR, with one record for every CDR3 protein. Seen here are some 33,000 distinct CDR3 sequences, under 6% observed once, and the top ten hold approximately 12%. Material for sequencing was whole blood. The receptors come from an adult who was a healthcare worker with PCR-confirmed SARS-CoV-2 infection or an uninfected control (not recorded which). Each CDR3 is given with its conserved first and last residue. D genes are given only for firm matches. Expanded clones are given a class, and other clones once, few, many or no size at all.

j_call: TRBJ2-1
clone_size: many
d_call: .
v_call: TRBV28
cdr3_aa: CALRRGSIFGEQFF
cdr3_nt: TGTGCCTTGAGAAGGGGCTCGATATTTGGTGAGCAGTTCTTC

j_call: TRBJ2-3
clone_size: many
d_call: .
v_call: TRBV7-7
cdr3_aa: CASSLGRGDTTDTQYF
cdr3_nt: TGTGCTAGCAGCTTAGGTAGGGGGGACACCACAGATACGCAGTATTTT

j_call: TRBJ1-1
clone_size: .
d_call: .
v_call: TRBV4-3
cdr3_aa: CASSQAVTAMNTEAFF
cdr3_nt: TGCGCCAGCAGCCAAGCCGTGACAGCCATGAACACTGAAGCTTTCTTT

j_call: TRBJ1-2
clone_size: many
d_call: .
v_call: TRBV7-9
cdr3_aa: CASSLVENGYTF
cdr3_nt: TGTGCCAGCAGCTTAGTGGAGAACGGCTACACCTTC

j_call: TRBJ1-2
clone_size: many
d_call: .
v_call: TRBV28
cdr3_aa: CASNGRTYGYTF
cdr3_nt: TGTGCCAGCAACGGACGGACCTATGGCTACACCTTC

j_call: TRBJ1-4
clone_size: many
d_call: .
v_call: TRBV30
cdr3_aa: CAWRNTGSNEKLFF
cdr3_nt: TGTGCCTGGAGGAACACAGGTTCTAATGAAAAACTGTTTTTT

j_call: TRBJ2-2
clone_size: few
d_call: .
v_call: TRBV3-1
cdr3_aa: CASTGRLNTGELFF
cdr3_nt: TGTGCCAGCACCGGACGCTTGAACACCGGGGAGCTGTTTTTT

j_call: TRBJ2-7
clone_size: many
d_call: .
v_call: TRBV28
cdr3_aa: CASSSGITTYEQYF
cdr3_nt: TGTGCCAGCAGTTCCGGGATCACCACCTACGAGCAGTACTTC

j_call: TRBJ2-7
clone_size: many
d_call: .
v_call: TRBV2
cdr3_aa: CASSEAIGWGYEQYF
cdr3_nt: TGTGCCAGCAGTGAAGCTATCGGCTGGGGCTACGAGCAGTACTTC

j_call: TRBJ1-1
clone_size: many
d_call: TRBD1
v_call: TRBV4-1
cdr3_aa: CASSQGQGGSEAFF
cdr3_nt: TGCGCCAGCAGCCAGGGACAGGGTGGTTCTGAAGCTTTCTTT

j_call: TRBJ2-4
clone_size: .
d_call: .
v_call: TRBV6-5
cdr3_aa: CASKIEGVQYF
cdr3_nt: TGTGCCAGCAAGATAGAGGGGGTTCAGTACTTC

j_call: TRBJ1-1
clone_size: many
d_call: .
v_call: TRBV6-5
cdr3_aa: CASRVPGATEAFF
cdr3_nt: TGTGCCAGCAGGGTCCCGGGAGCCACTGAAGCTTTCTTT

j_call: TRBJ2-3
clone_size: many
d_call: TRBD2
v_call: TRBV11-2
cdr3_aa: CASSLGTSGSLSTDTQYF
cdr3_nt: TGTGCCAGCAGCTTAGGGACTAGCGGGTCCCTATCCACAGATACGCAGTATTTT

j_call: TRBJ2-1
clone_size: many
d_call: .
v_call: TRBV3-2
cdr3_aa: CASLRAPVTYNEQFF
cdr3_nt: TGTGCCAGCTTGCGAGCCCCCGTGACCTACAATGAGCAGTTCTTC

j_call: TRBJ1-5
clone_size: many
d_call: .
v_call: TRBV24-1
cdr3_aa: CATSESGRLNQPQHF
cdr3_nt: TGTGCCACCAGTGAGTCGGGACGGTTAAATCAGCCCCAGCATTTT

j_call: TRBJ2-7
clone_size: .
d_call: .
v_call: TRBV11-2
cdr3_aa: CASSLQGSREQYF
cdr3_nt: TGTGCCAGCAGCTTGCAGGGAAGCCGCGAGCAGTACTTC

j_call: TRBJ2-1
clone_size: .
d_call: TRBD2
v_call: TRBV3-1
cdr3_aa: CASSHLAGKSYNEQFF
cdr3_nt: TGTGCCAGCAGCCACCTAGCGGGGAAATCCTACAATGAGCAGTTCTTC

j_call: TRBJ1-2
clone_size: few
d_call: .
v_call: TRBV11-2
cdr3_aa: CASSSRDYRGYTF
cdr3_nt: TGTGCCAGCAGCTCCCGGGACTACAGGGGCTACACCTTC

j_call: TRBJ2-5
clone_size: many
d_call: .
v_call: TRBV5-4
cdr3_aa: CASSTGPQGAETQYF
cdr3_nt: TGTGCCAGCAGCACCGGGCCTCAGGGCGCCGAGACCCAGTACTTC

j_call: TRBJ1-5
clone_size: many
d_call: .
v_call: TRBV12-3/TRBV12-4
cdr3_aa: CASSRPNQPQHF
cdr3_nt: TGTGCCAGCAGCCGGCCCAATCAGCCCCAGCATTTT

j_call: TRBJ2-7
clone_size: many
d_call: .
v_call: TRBV6-5
cdr3_aa: CASSYSSGTGLREQYF
cdr3_nt: TGTGCCAGCAGTTACTCTTCGGGCACAGGGTTGCGGGAGCAGTACTTC

j_call: TRBJ2-3
clone_size: many
d_call: TRBD2
v_call: TRBV11-2
cdr3_aa: CASSPHHGGANTDTQYF
cdr3_nt: TGTGCCAGCAGCCCGCACCACGGGGGGGCCAACACAGATACGCAGTATTTT

j_call: TRBJ2-5
clone_size: many
d_call: .
v_call: TRBV12-3/TRBV12-4
cdr3_aa: CASSHYGYQETQYF
cdr3_nt: TGTGCCAGCAGCCACTATGGGTACCAAGAGACCCAGTACTTC

j_call: TRBJ2-5
clone_size: many
d_call: .
v_call: TRBV18
cdr3_aa: CASSPSGATETQYF
cdr3_nt: TGTGCCAGCTCACCCTCAGGGGCCACGGAGACCCAGTACTTC

j_call: TRBJ1-6
clone_size: .
d_call: TRBD1
v_call: TRBV12-5
cdr3_aa: CASGLFRTGGTPLHF
cdr3_nt: TGTGCTAGTGGTTTGTTCCGGACAGGGGGGACACCCCTCCACTTT

j_call: TRBJ2-7
clone_size: many
d_call: TRBD2
v_call: TRBV4-2
cdr3_aa: CASSLNAGGPLYEQYF
cdr3_nt: TGTGCCAGCAGCCTCAATGCGGGGGGGCCTTTATACGAGCAGTACTTC

j_call: TRBJ1-2
clone_size: many
d_call: .
v_call: TRBV5-5
cdr3_aa: CASSFSGDGYTF
cdr3_nt: TGTGCCAGCAGCTTCTCAGGGGACGGCTACACCTTC

j_call: TRBJ1-1
clone_size: few
d_call: .
v_call: TRBV3-1
cdr3_aa: CASSPDVRVTEAFF
cdr3_nt: TGTGCCAGCAGCCCCGACGTCCGGGTGACTGAAGCTTTCTTT

j_call: TRBJ2-7
clone_size: many
d_call: .
v_call: TRBV4-3
cdr3_aa: CASSQDTSYEQYF
cdr3_nt: TGCGCCAGCAGCCAAGATACCAGCTACGAGCAGTACTTC

j_call: TRBJ2-7
clone_size: .
d_call: TRBD1
v_call: TRBV27
cdr3_aa: CASTLRTGYEQYF
cdr3_nt: TGTGCCAGCACCCTCCGGACAGGCTACGAGCAGTACTTC

j_call: TRBJ1-4
clone_size: .
d_call: .
v_call: TRBV5-1
cdr3_aa: CASRPGAATNEKLFF
cdr3_nt: TGCGCCAGCCGACCCGGGGCAGCAACTAATGAAAAACTGTTTTTT

j_call: TRBJ2-2
clone_size: many
d_call: TRBD2
v_call: TRBV11-2
cdr3_aa: CASSFPSGGSNTGELFF
cdr3_nt: TGTGCCAGCAGCTTTCCTAGCGGGGGTTCGAACACCGGGGAGCTGTTTTTT

j_call: TRBJ2-1
clone_size: many
d_call: .
v_call: TRBV20-1
cdr3_aa: CSASSGRNEQFF
cdr3_nt: TGCAGTGCTAGTTCCGGGCGCAATGAGCAGTTCTTC

j_call: TRBJ2-1
clone_size: many
d_call: TRBD1
v_call: TRBV5-1
cdr3_aa: CASSPGQGPSEQFF
cdr3_nt: TGCGCCAGCAGCCCGGGACAGGGTCCAAGTGAGCAGTTCTTC

j_call: TRBJ2-3
clone_size: many
d_call: .
v_call: TRBV3-1
cdr3_aa: CASSRGQSTDTQYF
cdr3_nt: TGTGCCAGCAGCCGAGGACAGTCCACAGATACGCAGTATTTT

j_call: TRBJ1-5
clone_size: many
d_call: .
v_call: TRBV10-2
cdr3_aa: CASMSTGNQPQHF
cdr3_nt: TGCGCCAGCATGTCAACTGGCAATCAGCCCCAGCATTTT